Listed below are T cell receptor beta chains from one sample, sequenced in a study of shared clonotypes between healthy human individuals. TCRdb's table, derived via immunoSEQ multiplex PCR, lists solely in-frame clones and lacks some. The sample holds 600,000 to 800,000 clones; just under 75% are singletons and the top ten take around 1.8%. The sample taken for sequencing was memory CD4+ T cells sorted from blood. Every receptor here comes from a woman aged 30 to 39 in good health. Both conserved end residues are part of each CDR3. The D gene is left open where the match is weak. The size field is filled for only some rows; it gives once, few, many or a size class.

once	-	TRBV11-2	TRBJ2-7	TGTGCCAGCAGCTTAGTCATTGGGGGGATCCCTTACGAGCAGTACTTC	CASSLVIGGIPYEQYF
-	TRBD1	TRBV10-3	TRBJ2-2	TGTGCCATCAGGCCGGGACAGGGGGACACCGGGGAGCTGTTTTTT	CAIRPGQGDTGELFF
-	-	TRBV10-3	TRBJ1-1	TGTGCCATCAGTCCCAGGGGCACTGAAGCTTTCTTT	CAISPRGTEAFF
many	TRBD1	TRBV28	TRBJ1-2	TGTGCCAGCACCACTCCCGGGACAGGGGTTAACTATGGCTACACCTTC	CASTTPGTGVNYGYTF
-	-	TRBV11-2	TRBJ2-5	TGTGCCAGCAGCTTAACTGTGCGAGAGACCCAGTACTTC	CASSLTVRETQYF
-	TRBD2	TRBV18	TRBJ2-1	TGTGCCAGCTCACCGGGACTAGCCAACCAAGGATTGGAGCAGTTCTTC	CASSPGLANQGLEQFF
-	-	TRBV7-2	TRBJ2-7	TGTGCCAGCAGCCGCGGGCTTGCGGCGAGAGAGCAGTACTTC	CASSRGLAAREQYF
-	-	TRBV11-2	TRBJ2-4	TGTGCCAGCAGCTTATCAAGGTCGGCGGATAATCAGTACTTC	CASSLSRSADNQYF
-	-	TRBV10-2	TRBJ1-1	TGCGCCAGCAGAAGCGACCGGGCCGAAGCTTTCTTT	CASRSDRAEAFF
once	TRBD2	TRBV5-1	TRBJ2-5	TGCGCCAGCAGCTCTGGACTAGCGGGTCCGAAAGAGACCCAGTACTTC	CASSSGLAGPKETQYF
-	-	TRBV6-4	TRBJ1-5	TGTGCCAGCAGTGACGCGCCGAGACAGAATAGCAATCAGCCCCAGCATTTT	CASSDAPRQNSNQPQHF
-	-	TRBV28	TRBJ1-1	TGTGCCAGCAGTTTTAACTCTGAAGCTTTCTTT	CASSFNSEAFF
-	-	TRBV28	TRBJ1-4	TGTGCCAGCAGTTTGGCAGCGGAGGGCGGGAGGCTGTTTTTT	CASSLAAEGGRLFF
-	TRBD1	TRBV29-1	TRBJ1-1	TGCAGCGTGGGACAGAGGATAGCGAACACTGAAGCTTTCTTT	CSVGQRIANTEAFF
-	TRBD2	TRBV4-2	TRBJ2-5	TGTGCCAGCAGCCAAGATCTGGGGACCACCTGGGCGGGAGGGCAAGAGACCCAGTACTTC	CASSQDLGTTWAGGQETQYF
once	-	TRBV19	TRBJ1-2	TGTGCCAGTATAGGGCAGGTGGGGATCAACTATGGCTACACCTTC	CASIGQVGINYGYTF
-	-	TRBV15	TRBJ2-7	TGTGCCACCAGCAGAGATCCGGGCACCGGCGCATACGAGCAGTACTTC	CATSRDPGTGAYEQYF
many	-	TRBV29-1	TRBJ1-5	TGCAGCGTTGGGGGGTATGGCAATCAGCCCCAGCATTTT	CSVGGYGNQPQHF
-	TRBD2	TRBV18	TRBJ2-7	TGTGCCAGCTCGCCGGGACTAGGGCCCCGTGGCTCCTACGAGCAGTACTTC	CASSPGLGPRGSYEQYF
-	-	TRBV30	TRBJ1-3	TGTGCCTGGAGCAGGGGTAGCTCTGGAAACACCATATATTTT	CAWSRGSSGNTIYF
few	TRBD1	TRBV5-1	TRBJ2-3	TGCGCCAGCAGCCAAGGGACAGGGGGAGATACGCAGTATTTT	CASSQGTGGDTQYF
-	TRBD1	TRBV5-4	TRBJ1-3	TGTGCCAGCAGCAGCGGACAGGGGGCCCCTGGAAACACCATATATTTT	CASSSGQGAPGNTIYF
-	TRBD1	TRBV18	TRBJ1-1	TGTGCCAGCTCACTTGGACAGGGCCGATTGAACACTGAAGCTTTCTTT	CASSLGQGRLNTEAFF
-	-	TRBV6-1	TRBJ1-5	TGTGCCAGCATATACAGGGACGAGGGGGGTCAGCCCCAGCATTTT	CASIYRDEGGQPQHF
-	TRBD1	TRBV6-1	TRBJ1-4	TGTGCCAGCAGTAGTAGGGGGGACAGGAGTGAAAAACTGTTTTTT	CASSSRGDRSEKLFF
-	-	TRBV7-2	TRBJ2-3	TGTGCCAGCAGCTTAGTTTCGGTGGACCCCACAGATACGCAGTATTTT	CASSLVSVDPTDTQYF
once	TRBD2	TRBV12-5	TRBJ2-2	TGTGCTAGTGGTTTGGTTCCCGGACTAGCGGTGTCGAACACCGGGGAGCTGTTTTTT	CASGLVPGLAVSNTGELFF
-	TRBD1	TRBV15	TRBJ1-2	TGTGCCACCAGCAGAGATCCAGGGACAGGGGACTATGGCTACACCTTC	CATSRDPGTGDYGYTF
few	-	TRBV10-2	TRBJ2-5	TGCGCCAGCGGGGGAGGAGCTGGGGAGACCCAGTACTTC	CASGGGAGETQYF
-	TRBD1	TRBV28	TRBJ1-5	TGTGCCAGCAGGACAGGGGGCAGTCAGCCCCAGCATTTT	CASRTGGSQPQHF
-	TRBD2	TRBV6-1	TRBJ2-3	TGTGCCAACTCTTTAGCGGGAGGGCCTGATACGCAGTATTTT	CANSLAGGPDTQYF
-	-	TRBV18	TRBJ2-7	TGTGCCAGCTCACCATTAGCGGTCTCCTACGAGCAGTACTTC	CASSPLAVSYEQYF
-	TRBD1	TRBV19	TRBJ2-7	TGTGCCAGTAGTACTGACAGGGTCCCCTACGAGCAGTACTTC	CASSTDRVPYEQYF
once	-	TRBV29-1	TRBJ2-3	TGCAGCGTTCGATACAGGCTCGCAGGTGTTACGCAGTATTTT	CSVRYRLAGVTQYF
-	-	TRBV12-5	TRBJ2-7	TGTGCTAGTGGTTTTACAGGGAAAAGCTCCTACGAGCAGTACTTC	CASGFTGKSSYEQYF
-	TRBD2	TRBV11-2	TRBJ2-7	TGTGCCAGCAGTTCCCTGGGCGGGAGTAGTCAGAACGAGCAGTACTTC	CASSSLGGSSQNEQYF
many	TRBD2	TRBV2	TRBJ2-3	TGTGCCAGCGATGGGGTGGGACTAGCAGGAGATACGCAGTATTTT	CASDGVGLAGDTQYF
few	-	TRBV18	TRBJ1-2	TGTGCCAGCTCACCAGGGGGCGACTATGGCTACACCTTC	CASSPGGDYGYTF
few	-	TRBV28	TRBJ1-1	TGTGCCAGCAGTTTGTCGGGTATGGCTTTCTTT	CASSLSGMAFF
-	TRBD1	TRBV19	TRBJ1-2	TGTGCCAGTAGTACCGGACAGGGTTATTATGGCTACACCTTC	CASSTGQGYYGYTF
-	-	TRBV5-6	TRBJ2-1	TGTGCCAGCAGCTTGATAGTCAGGGGCAATGAGCAGTTCTTC	CASSLIVRGNEQFF
-	TRBD2	TRBV27	TRBJ2-3	TGTGCCAGCAGTTCAAGACTAGCGGGAGCATCAGATACGCAGTATTTT	CASSSRLAGASDTQYF
-	-	TRBV7-9	TRBJ2-7	TGTGCCAGCAGCCCACCCGTAGTGGTAGGCAGGCGGTCCTACGAGCAGTACTTC	CASSPPVVVGRRSYEQYF
-	-	TRBV5-1	TRBJ2-7	TGCGCCAGCAGCTTACAGGACGTCTTTAGCGGATACGAGCAGTACTTC	CASSLQDVFSGYEQYF
-	-	TRBV6-4	TRBJ2-7	TGTGCCAGCAGAGAACCCCCCCCACCTCTAGCCGGTGCTCCGCAGTACTTC	CASREPPPPLAGAPQYF
few	-	TRBV11-2	TRBJ2-5	TGTGCCAGCAGCGGCCGGGACGGCCGACGATATCAAGAGACCCAGTACTTC	CASSGRDGRRYQETQYF
many	TRBD1	TRBV5-1	TRBJ1-1	TGCGCCAGCAGCCCCCGCCAGGGGGCGCGCACTGAAGCTTTCTTT	CASSPRQGARTEAFF
-	-	TRBV6-6	TRBJ2-5	TGTGCCAGCAGACCCCAACTGGGGATAGAGACCCAGTACTTC	CASRPQLGIETQYF
-	-	TRBV27	TRBJ1-1	TGTGCCAGCAGTGGTTCCCTAAGGGCTGAAGCTTTCTTT	CASSGSLRAEAFF
-	-	TRBV29-1	TRBJ1-1	TGCAGCGTCGTAAGGGGTTTCACTGAAGCTTTCTTT	CSVVRGFTEAFF
-	TRBD1	TRBV6-6	TRBJ2-7	TGTGCCAGCAGTTACGGACAGGGGGCCTACGAGCAGTACTTC	CASSYGQGAYEQYF
-	-	TRBV5-6	TRBJ2-3	TGTGCCAGCAGCCGTAAAGGGGGGTCAGCTACGCAGTATTTT	CASSRKGGSATQYF
-	TRBD1	TRBV19	TRBJ2-7	TGTGCCAGTAGTATAGGCGGGACAGGGAACGAGCAGTACTTC	CASSIGGTGNEQYF
few	-	TRBV7-7	TRBJ2-5	TGTGCCAGCAGCTTAGGTCGTGAGCAGGAGACCCAGTACTTC	CASSLGREQETQYF
many	-	TRBV4-1	TRBJ1-4	TGCGCCAGCAGCCAAGCTTTTCAGCGGGGGACACCGACTGAAAAACTGTTTTTT	CASSQAFQRGTPTEKLFF
-	-	TRBV12-2	TRBJ2-1	TGTGCAAGTCGCCGTTGGTGGTCGGGTGGTGAGCAGTTCTTC	CASRRWWSGGEQFF
many	-	TRBV4-1	TRBJ1-2	TGCGCCAGCAGCCAGGCAGGTTCCCTAGGGAACTATGGCTACACCTTC	CASSQAGSLGNYGYTF
-	-	TRBV6-6	TRBJ1-2	TGTGCCAGCAGTTACTCTGGGTCCAACTATGGCTACACCTTC	CASSYSGSNYGYTF
-	-	TRBV28	TRBJ1-4	TGTGCCAGCAGTTTTGATGGGACTCCTAATGAAAAACTGTTTTTT	CASSFDGTPNEKLFF